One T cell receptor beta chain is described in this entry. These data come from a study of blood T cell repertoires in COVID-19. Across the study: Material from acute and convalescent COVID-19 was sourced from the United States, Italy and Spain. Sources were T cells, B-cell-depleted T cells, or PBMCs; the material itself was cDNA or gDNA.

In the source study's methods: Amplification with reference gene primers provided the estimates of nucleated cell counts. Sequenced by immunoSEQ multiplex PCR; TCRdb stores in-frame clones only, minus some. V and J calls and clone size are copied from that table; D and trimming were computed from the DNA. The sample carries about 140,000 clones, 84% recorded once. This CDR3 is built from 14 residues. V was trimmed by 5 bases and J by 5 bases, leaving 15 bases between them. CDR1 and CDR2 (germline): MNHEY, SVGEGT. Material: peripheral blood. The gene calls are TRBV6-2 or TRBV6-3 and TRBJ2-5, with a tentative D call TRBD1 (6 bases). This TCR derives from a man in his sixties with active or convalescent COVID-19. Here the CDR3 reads CASSKGVQGETQYF. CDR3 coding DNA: TGTGCCAGCAGTAAGGGGGTGCAGGGGGAGACCCAGTACTTC.